The 3 T cell receptor beta chains below were found in one sample sequenced in a study of blood T cell repertoires in COVID-19 (dated by TCRdb to between 2020 and 2021). Receptors were amplified or captured by the immunoSEQ multiplex PCR assay. This is the immuneACCESS table as TCRdb keeps it, with only in-frame sequences that have V and J called. A part of the clones is gone; compared with another copy, unresolved V genes explain less than half, and the rest is unexplained. Present in this sample are approximately 150,000 clones, 87% of which were seen just once. The top ten clones comprise approximately 10% of the sample. The sequenced material came from PBMCs or T cells enriched from blood (not recorded which). These receptors were collected from a man between 60 and 75 years old who had recovered from COVID-19.

The chain couples TRBV2 to TRBJ1-6, with D possibly being TRBD1 (6 bases). Germline CDR1 reads SNHLY; CDR2 reads FYNNEI. This CDR3 contains 15 residues. The V end lost 6 bases, the J end lost 3 bases, and 12 bases lay between the germline ends. This CDR3 is CASRVQGIYNSPLHF. CDR3 DNA sequence: TGTGCCAGCAGAGTCCAGGGGATCTATAATTCACCCCTCCACTTT.

The chain recombines TRBV6-5 with TRBJ2-1; the D is unclear. V gave up 2 bases and J gave up 8 bases, with 4 bases separating them. CDR1 and CDR2 (germline): MNHEY, SVGAGI. The CDR3 is 11 amino acids. This CDR3 reads CASSYRDEQFF. CDR3 bases: TGTGCCAGCAGTTACCGAGATGAGCAGTTCTTC.

The chain links TRBV28 to TRBJ2-1; perhaps TRBD2 as D (5 bases). This CDR3 comprises 13 residues. Trimming removed 3 bases from V and 5 bases from J, with 8 bases in between. Germline loops: CDR1 MDHEN, CDR2 SYDVKM. In DNA form, the CDR3 reads TGTGCCAGCAGTTTCCAGACTAACAATGAGCAGTTCTTC. Translation: CASSFQTNNEQFF.